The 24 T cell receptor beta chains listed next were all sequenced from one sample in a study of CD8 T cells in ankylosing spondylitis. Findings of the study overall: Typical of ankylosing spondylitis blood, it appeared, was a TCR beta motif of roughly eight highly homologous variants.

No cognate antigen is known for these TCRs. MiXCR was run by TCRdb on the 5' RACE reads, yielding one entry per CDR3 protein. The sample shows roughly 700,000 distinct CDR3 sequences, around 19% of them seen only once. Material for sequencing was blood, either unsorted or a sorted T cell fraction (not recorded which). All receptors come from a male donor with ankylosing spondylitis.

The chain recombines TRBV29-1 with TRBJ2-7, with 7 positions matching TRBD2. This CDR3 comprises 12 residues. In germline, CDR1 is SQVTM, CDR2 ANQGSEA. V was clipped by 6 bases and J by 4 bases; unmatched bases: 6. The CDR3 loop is CSVKPGGYEQYF. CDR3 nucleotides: TGCAGCGTCAAACCGGGGGGTTACGAGCAGTACTTC.

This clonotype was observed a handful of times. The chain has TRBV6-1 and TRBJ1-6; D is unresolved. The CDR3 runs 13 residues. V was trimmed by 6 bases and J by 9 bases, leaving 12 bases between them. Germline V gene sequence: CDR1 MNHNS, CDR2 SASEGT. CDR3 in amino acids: CASSTLGGSPLHF. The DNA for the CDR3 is TGTGCCAGCAGCACCTTGGGTGGTTCACCCCTCCACTTT.

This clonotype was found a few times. Here the CDR3 DNA reads TGCGCCAGCAGCCAAGCGCTCGGGGGCCTCGAGAATCAGCCCCAGCATTTT. The encoded protein is CASSQALGGLENQPQHF. The V and J genes are TRBV4-1 and TRBJ1-5; tentatively, D is TRBD1 (6 bases). The CDR3 runs 17 residues. Germline V CDR1 and CDR2: MGHRA, YSYEKL. V gave up 1 base and J gave up 4 bases, with 17 bases separating them.

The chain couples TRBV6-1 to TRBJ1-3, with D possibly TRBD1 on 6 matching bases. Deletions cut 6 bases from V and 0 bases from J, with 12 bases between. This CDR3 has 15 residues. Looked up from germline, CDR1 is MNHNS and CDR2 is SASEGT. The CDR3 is CASRPDSSSGNTIYF. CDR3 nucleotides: TGTGCCAGCAGACCGGACAGTAGCTCTGGAAACACCATATATTTT.

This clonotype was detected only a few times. This chain's CDR3 is CASSLNVQQRQFF. DNA for the CDR3: TGTGCCAGCAGCTTAAACGTCCAGCAGAGGCAGTTCTTC. V gene TRBV7-2 combines with J gene TRBJ2-1; D unresolved. V was clipped by 2 bases and J by 12 bases, with 14 bases between them. The CDR3 consists of 13 residues. Germline CDR1 SGHTA, CDR2 FQGNSA.

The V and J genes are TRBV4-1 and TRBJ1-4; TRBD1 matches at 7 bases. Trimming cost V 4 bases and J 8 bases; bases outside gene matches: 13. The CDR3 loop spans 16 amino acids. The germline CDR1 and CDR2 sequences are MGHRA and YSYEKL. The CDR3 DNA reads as TGCGCCAGCAGCCGACAGGGCCTAAGCGACCTCGAAAAACTGTTTTTT. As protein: CASSRQGLSDLEKLFF.

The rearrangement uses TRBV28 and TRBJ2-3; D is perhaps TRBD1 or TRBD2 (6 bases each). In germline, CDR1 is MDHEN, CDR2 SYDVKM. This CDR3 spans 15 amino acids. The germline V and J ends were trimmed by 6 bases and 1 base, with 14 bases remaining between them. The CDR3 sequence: CASSRSGARTDTQYF. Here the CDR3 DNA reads TGTGCCAGCAGCCGCTCGGGGGCTCGCACAGATACGCAGTATTTT.

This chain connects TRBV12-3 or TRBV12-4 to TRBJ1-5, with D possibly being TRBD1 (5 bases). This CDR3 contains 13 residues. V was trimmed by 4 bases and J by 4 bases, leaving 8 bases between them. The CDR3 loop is CASSWDRNQPQHF. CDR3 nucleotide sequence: TGTGCCAGCAGTTGGGACCGGAATCAGCCCCAGCATTTT.

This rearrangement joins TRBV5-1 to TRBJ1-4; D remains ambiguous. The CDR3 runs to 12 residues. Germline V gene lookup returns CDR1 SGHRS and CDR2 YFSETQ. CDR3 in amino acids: CGGVTTNEKLFF. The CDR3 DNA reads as TGCGGGGGTGTAACAACTAATGAAAAACTGTTTTTT. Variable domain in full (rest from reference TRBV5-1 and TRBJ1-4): KAGVTQTPRYLIKTRGQQVTLSCSPISGHRSVSWYQQTPGQGLQFLFEYFSETQRNKGNFPGRFSGRQFSNSRSEMNVSTLELGDSALYLCGGVTTNEKLFFGSGTQLSVL.

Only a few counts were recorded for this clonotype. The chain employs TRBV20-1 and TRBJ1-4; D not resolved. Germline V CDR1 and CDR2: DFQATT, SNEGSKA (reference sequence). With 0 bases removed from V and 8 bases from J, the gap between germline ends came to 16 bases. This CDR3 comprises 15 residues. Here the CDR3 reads CSARDNTLAREKLFF. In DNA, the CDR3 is TGCAGTGCTAGAGATAACACGTTGGCACGGGAAAAACTGTTTTTT.

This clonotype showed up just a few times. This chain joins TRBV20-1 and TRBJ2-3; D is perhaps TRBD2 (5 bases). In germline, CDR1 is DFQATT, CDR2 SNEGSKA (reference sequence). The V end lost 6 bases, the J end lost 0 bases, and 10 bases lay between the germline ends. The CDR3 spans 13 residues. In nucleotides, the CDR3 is TGCAGTGCCGGACTGACAAGCACAGATACGCAGTATTTT. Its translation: CSAGLTSTDTQYF.

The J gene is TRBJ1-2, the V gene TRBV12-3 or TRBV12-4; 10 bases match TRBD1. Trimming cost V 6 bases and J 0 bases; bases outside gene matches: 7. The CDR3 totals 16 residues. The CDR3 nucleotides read TGTGCCAGCAGGCCCGGGACAGGGGATTCTAACTATGGCTACACCTTC. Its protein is CASRPGTGDSNYGYTF.

The DNA of the CDR3 is TGTGCCAGCAGTTATACCGCGGACGGGCACACTGAAGCTTTCTTT. The encoded protein is CASSYTADGHTEAFF. This sequence joins TRBV6-2 or TRBV6-3 and TRBJ1-1; no reliable D call. V was shortened by 3 bases and J by 3 bases, with 14 bases between the two germline ends. CDR1 and CDR2 from the germline V gene are MNHEY and SVGEGT. The CDR3 runs 15 residues.

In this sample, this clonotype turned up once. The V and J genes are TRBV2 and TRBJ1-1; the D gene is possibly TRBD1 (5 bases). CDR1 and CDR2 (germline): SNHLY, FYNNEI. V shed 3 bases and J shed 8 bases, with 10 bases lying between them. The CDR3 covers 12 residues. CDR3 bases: TGTGCCAGCAGTGACAGGGTAGGCGAAGCTTTCTTT. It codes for CASSDRVGEAFF.

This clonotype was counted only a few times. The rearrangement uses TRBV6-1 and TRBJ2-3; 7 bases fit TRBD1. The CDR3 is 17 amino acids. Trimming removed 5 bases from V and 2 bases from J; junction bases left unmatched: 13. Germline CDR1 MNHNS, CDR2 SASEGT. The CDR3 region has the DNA TGTGCCAGCAGTCAAGGGGACAGCCGTTCCTTCACAGATACGCAGTATTTT. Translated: CASSQGDSRSFTDTQYF.

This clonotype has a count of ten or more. CDR3 residues: CASSLDSSTEAFF. The CDR3 DNA sequence: TGTGCCAGCAGCTTGGACAGTTCCACTGAAGCTTTCTTT. The chain links TRBV7-3 to TRBJ1-1; D perhaps matches TRBD1 (6 bases). Germline V gives CDR1 SGHTA, CDR2 FQGTGA. This CDR3 is built from 13 residues. V was trimmed by 3 bases and J by 4 bases, leaving 9 bases between them.

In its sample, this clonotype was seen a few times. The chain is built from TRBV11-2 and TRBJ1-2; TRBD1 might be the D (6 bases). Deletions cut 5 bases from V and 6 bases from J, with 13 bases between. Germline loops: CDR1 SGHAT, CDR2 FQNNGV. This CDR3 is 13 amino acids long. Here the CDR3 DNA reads TGTGCCAGCAGCGCAGAGGGGGACGATGGCTACACCTTC. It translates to CASSAEGDDGYTF.

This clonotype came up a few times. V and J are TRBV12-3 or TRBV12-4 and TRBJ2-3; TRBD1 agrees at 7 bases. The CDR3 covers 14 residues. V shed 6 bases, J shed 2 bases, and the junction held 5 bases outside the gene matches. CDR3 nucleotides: TGTGCCAGCAGGCCGGGACAGCTCACAGATACGCAGTATTTT. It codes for CASRPGQLTDTQYF.

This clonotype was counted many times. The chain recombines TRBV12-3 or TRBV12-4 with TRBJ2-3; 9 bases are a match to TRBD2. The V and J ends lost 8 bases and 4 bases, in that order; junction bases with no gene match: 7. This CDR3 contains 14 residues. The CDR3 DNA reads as TGTGCCAGCGGTCGGACTAGCGTCGCAGATACGCAGTATTTT. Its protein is CASGRTSVADTQYF.

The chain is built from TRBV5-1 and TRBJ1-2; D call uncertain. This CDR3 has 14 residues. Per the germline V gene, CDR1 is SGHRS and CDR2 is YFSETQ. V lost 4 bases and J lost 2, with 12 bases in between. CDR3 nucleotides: TGCGCCAGCAGCCCTATAGACACCAACTATGGCTACACCTTC. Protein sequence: CASSPIDTNYGYTF.

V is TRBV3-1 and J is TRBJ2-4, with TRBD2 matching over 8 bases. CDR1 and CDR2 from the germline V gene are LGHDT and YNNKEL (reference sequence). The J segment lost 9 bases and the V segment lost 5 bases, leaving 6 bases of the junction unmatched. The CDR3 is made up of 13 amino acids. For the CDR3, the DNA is TGTGCCAGCAGCGTCCGGGCGGGGGGCATTCAGTACTTC. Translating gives CASSVRAGGIQYF.

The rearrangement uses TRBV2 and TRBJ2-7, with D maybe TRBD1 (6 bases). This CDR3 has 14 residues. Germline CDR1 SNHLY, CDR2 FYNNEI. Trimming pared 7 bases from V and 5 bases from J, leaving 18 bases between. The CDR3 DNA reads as TGTGCCAGCACAAAAATGTCAGGGGCGGACGAGCAGTACTTC. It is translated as CASTKMSGADEQYF.

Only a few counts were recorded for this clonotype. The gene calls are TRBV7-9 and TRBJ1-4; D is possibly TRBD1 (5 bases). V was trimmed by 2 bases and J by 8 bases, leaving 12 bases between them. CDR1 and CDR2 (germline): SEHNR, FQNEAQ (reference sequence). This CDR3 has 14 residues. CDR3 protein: CASSLPPEGEKLFF. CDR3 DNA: TGTGCCAGCAGCTTACCCCCGGAGGGGGAAAAACTGTTTTTT.

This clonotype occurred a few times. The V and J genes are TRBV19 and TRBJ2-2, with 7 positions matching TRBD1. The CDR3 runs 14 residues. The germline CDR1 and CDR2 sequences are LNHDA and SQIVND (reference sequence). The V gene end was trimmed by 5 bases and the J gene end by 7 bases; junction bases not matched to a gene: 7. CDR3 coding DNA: TGTGCCAGTAGTCCCGACAGGGTTGTCGGGGAGCTGTTTTTT. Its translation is CASSPDRVVGELFF.